This T cell receptor (beta chain) came from a study of T-cell reconstitution after alpha-beta-depleted transplantation in children. Library preparation (for TCRbeta) was performed with unique molecular identifiers. TCRdb fed the PCR reads into MiXCR, producing one record per CDR3 protein. The table includes approximately 44,000 distinct CDR3 sequences, approximately 6.1% detected once. J was trimmed by 2 bases and V by 3 bases; bases with no gene match: 5. The CDR3 totals 15 residues. Germline CDR1 reads KGHSH; CDR2 reads LQKENI. Study outcomes and limitations: It was reported that alpha-beta T cells came from several hundred expanded graft clones (about two months after transplant). TCRbeta diversity was high at day 60 in some patients (a result of surviving recipient T cells and thymic progenitors). Once a year had passed after transplant, T-cell counts and diversity came mostly from newly produced T cells.

This clonotype came up a few times. As yet, its antigen is unknown. The sequence derives from a female patient younger than 10 who had a stem cell transplant for aplastic anemia, so the T cells may come from the graft donor. V and J are TRBV18 and TRBJ2-3; 7 nucleotides line up with TRBD1. Sequenced material: PBMCs, mostly from graft donor cells, taken 60 days after TCRalphabeta/CD19-depleted stem cell transplant. The CDR3 reads CASSPRQGITDTQYF. CDR3 nucleotides: TGTGCCAGCTCACCCAGACAGGGAATCACAGATACGCAGTATTTT.